This T cell receptor beta chain is drawn from a study of T-cell memory formation after mild COVID-19. Study information: TCR clusters largely stayed donor specific.

The CDR3 has 13 amino acids. The germline V gene encodes CDR1 GTSNPN and CDR2 SVGIG (reference sequence). Trimming pared 4 bases from V and 4 bases from J, leaving 12 bases between. TCRdb re-derived calls from the 5' RACE reads in MiXCR, one entry per CDR3 protein. The table lists about 560,000 distinct CDR3 sequences, roughly 17% of them singletons. The origin of this receptor is an adult woman who had mild COVID-19 (a few samples of this study predate the infection). Cell type and time point are not known. The sequenced sample consisted of PBMCs or a T cell subset sorted from them (not recorded which). This chain joins TRBV30 and TRBJ2-3; D is ambiguous. CDR3 residues: CAWIESSPDTQYF. The CDR3 DNA reads TGTGCCTGGATTGAGAGTAGCCCAGATACGCAGTATTTT.